This T cell receptor (beta chain) originates from a study of T-cell reconstitution after alpha-beta-depleted transplantation in children. The CDR3 runs 15 residues. The J segment lost 9 bases and the V segment lost 7 bases, leaving 12 bases of the junction unmatched. Germline CDR1 MDHEN, CDR2 SYDVKM. The TCRbeta library incorporated unique molecular identifiers. In TCRdb, the PCR reads were re-called with MiXCR into one record per CDR3 protein. This sample yields approximately 230,000 distinct CDR3 sequences, of which about 24% are seen a single time; 4.5% to 5.5% belongs to the top ten. This sequence joins TRBV28 and TRBJ2-1; 10 nucleotides align to TRBD2. The TCR sequence derives from a female patient aged 2-10 years who had a stem cell transplant for congenital amegakaryocytic thrombocytopenia, so the T cells may come from the graft donor. The input for sequencing was PBMCs, mostly from graft donor cells, taken 360 days after TCRalphabeta/CD19-depleted stem cell transplant. The CDR3 here is CASIGGAGGYLEQFF. In DNA form, the CDR3 reads TGTGCCAGCATTGGGGGAGCGGGGGGGTATCTTGAGCAGTTCTTC. The variable domain in full, with the rest retrieved from reference TRBV28 and TRBJ2-1, is DVKVTQSSRYLVKRTGEKVFLECVQDMDHENMFWYRQDPGLGLRLIYFSYDVKMKEKGDIPEGYSVSREKKERFSLILESASTNQTSMYLCASIGGAGGYLEQFFGPGTRLTVL.